This passage covers 17 T cell receptor beta chains from one sample sequenced in a study of human T cells and chemical hapten exposure. Using its own MiXCR run on the RACE reads, TCRdb lists one record per CDR3 protein. The table lists fewer than 90,000 distinct CDR3 sequences, 5% to 8.5% of them singletons. Time point given: patch test 2, 6 weeks after DPC sensitization. Treatment defined: therapeutic diphenylcyclopropenone sensitization with weekly scalp DPC. The sequenced sample was whole blood, obtained in connection with sensitization to the hapten diphenylcyclopropenone (DPC). Receptor source: a woman in her twenties or thirties with alopecia areata. Some clones in this sample may be carry-over from other donors' samples.

This clonotype came up many times. The chain combines TRBV11-2 with TRBJ2-6; D unclear. The V end lost 1 base, the J end lost 1 base, and 8 bases lay between the germline ends. This CDR3 is 16 amino acids long. In germline, CDR1 is SGHAT, CDR2 FQNNGV. The CDR3: CASSLVDMSGANVLTF. The CDR3 coding sequence is TGTGCCAGCAGCTTAGTGGATATGTCTGGGGCCAACGTCCTGACTTTC.

A few counts support this clonotype. V and J are TRBV19 and TRBJ2-5; D assignment may be TRBD1 or TRBD2 (6 bases each). The V and J ends lost 6 bases and 5 bases respectively, with 13 bases between them. This CDR3 is 13 amino acids long. Per the germline V gene, CDR1 is LNHDA and CDR2 is SQIVND (reference sequence). DNA for the CDR3: TGTGCCAGTAGAGGGGGGAATGGGGAGACCCAGTACTTC. As protein: CASRGGNGETQYF.

The genes are TRBV7-6 and TRBJ2-3; TRBD2 agrees at 13 bases. Trimming removed 5 bases from V and 4 bases from J; junction bases left unmatched: 6. Germline V gene data show CDR1 as SGHVS and CDR2 as FNYEAQ. The CDR3 has 16 amino acids. The CDR3, as DNA: TGTGCCAGCAGCGTTCGGACTAGCGGGGGTTCAGATACGCAGTATTTT. Protein sequence: CASSVRTSGGSDTQYF.

The rearrangement links TRBV12-3 or TRBV12-4 to TRBJ1-5, with D maybe TRBD1 (5 bases). Trimming pared 5 bases from V and 9 bases from J, leaving 17 bases between. The CDR3 sequence is 14 residues long. The CDR3 coding sequence is TGTGCCAGCAGTCCTATGACGGGGACTGGGCCCCAGCATTTT. This gives the protein CASSPMTGTGPQHF.

The table lists this clonotype with many counts. The chain has TRBV5-1 and TRBJ1-1; TRBD1 matches at 9 bases. This CDR3 comprises 17 residues. With 0 bases clipped from V and 0 bases from J, the junction kept 6 bases outside the gene matches. Germline-derived CDR1 and CDR2 are SGHRS and YFSETQ. CDR3 loop: CASSLDLDRGLNTEAFF. In nucleotides, the CDR3 is TGCGCCAGCAGCTTGGACTTGGACAGGGGTTTGAACACTGAAGCTTTCTTT.

The sample holds many counts of this clonotype. The chain couples TRBV3-1 to TRBJ1-1, with D unclear. V was pared by 2 bases and J by 7 bases, with 11 bases between. CDR3 length equals 13 residues. Germline V gene lookup returns CDR1 LGHDT and CDR2 YNNKEL (reference sequence). The CDR3 DNA reads as TGTGCCAGCAGCCAAATAGGAGTGAATGAAGCTTTCTTT. Its translation is CASSQIGVNEAFF.

The sample holds many counts of this clonotype. The V gene is TRBV12-3 or TRBV12-4, the J gene TRBJ2-3; either TRBD1 or TRBD2 may fit D (5 bases each). The V gene lost 2 bases and the J gene lost 2 bases, with 14 bases spanning the gap. CDR3 size: 16 residues. The DNA for the CDR3 is TGTGCCAGCAGTTTATTCAGGGACCTACCCACAGATACGCAGTATTTT. Translation gives CASSLFRDLPTDTQYF.

This clonotype was counted many times. The CDR3 DNA follows: TGCGCCAGCAGTCACTGGACGGGACAGGGTCTCCACGAGCAGTACTTC. Translated, it gives CASSHWTGQGLHEQYF. The chain has TRBV10-1 and TRBJ2-7; 9 bases align to TRBD1. Looked up from germline, CDR1 is WNHNN and CDR2 is SYGVQD (reference sequence). This CDR3 contains 16 residues. V dropped 5 bases and J dropped 5; count of bases not matched to a gene: 13.

This clonotype was seen at least ten times. The V call is TRBV6-5, the J call TRBJ2-3; tentative D call: TRBD1 (5 bases). Germline CDR1 reads MNHEY; CDR2 reads SVGAGI. V was pared by 2 bases and J by 1 base, with 16 bases between. This CDR3 spans 17 amino acids. The CDR3 DNA is TGTGCCAGCAGTTACCCCAGGCATCAGGGTTGCACAGATACGCAGTATTTT. It encodes CASSYPRHQGCTDTQYF.

This clonotype was observed a few times. The chain couples TRBV29-1 to TRBJ2-5, with D perhaps matching TRBD2 (6 bases). V was pared by 7 bases and J by 3 bases, with 15 bases between. Germline V gives CDR1 SQVTM, CDR2 ANQGSEA. The CDR3 runs to 13 residues. The CDR3 is CSGLSGGEETQYF. The CDR3 nucleotides are TGCAGCGGCCTGTCCGGGGGTGAAGAGACCCAGTACTTC.

The rearrangement joins TRBV3-1 to TRBJ2-2, with 11 positions matching TRBD2. This CDR3 has 17 residues. Germline values: CDR1 LGHDT, CDR2 YNNKEL (reference sequence). J gave up 4 bases and V 0 bases, and 4 bases lay outside the gene matches. CDR3 sequence (DNA): TGTGCCAGCAGCCAAGATCTAGCGGGGGGCCCCACCGGGGAGCTGTTTTTT. Residues: CASSQDLAGGPTGELFF.

This clonotype appeared many times. The chain is built from TRBV5-5 and TRBJ1-2; no definite D call. Trimming removed 4 bases from V and 7 bases from J, with 11 bases in between. The CDR3 is made up of 12 amino acids. Germline V gene lookup returns CDR1 SGHKS and CDR2 YYEKEE (reference sequence). The CDR3 spells CASSASFSGYTF. The CDR3 DNA reads TGTGCCAGCAGCGCATCGTTTTCTGGCTACACCTTC. The whole variable domain, remainder taken from reference TRBV5-5 and TRBJ1-2, is DAGVTQSPTHLIKTRGQQVTLRCSPISGHKSVSWYQQVLGQGPQFIFQYYEKEERGRGNFPDRFSARQFPNYSSELNVNALLLGDSALYLCASSASFSGYTFGSGTRLTVV.

V and J are TRBV7-6 and TRBJ1-6, with D tentatively TRBD1 (6 bases). Germline V CDR1 and CDR2: SGHVS, FNYEAQ. The V and J ends lost 5 bases and 7 bases respectively, with 15 bases between them. This CDR3 spans 15 amino acids. CDR3 in amino acids: CASSPQTGQNSPLHF. The CDR3 region has the DNA TGTGCCAGCAGCCCCCAGACAGGTCAGAATTCACCCCTCCACTTT.

This clonotype was picked up a small number of times. This rearrangement joins TRBV19 to TRBJ1-5; D is unresolved. V shed 9 bases and J shed 3 bases, with 15 bases lying between them. The CDR3 sequence is 14 residues long. In germline, CDR1 is LNHDA, CDR2 SQIVND (reference sequence). The CDR3, as DNA: TGTGCCAGCACTTCGCCAGCGACCAATCAGCCCCAGCATTTT. Amino acids: CASTSPATNQPQHF.

A few counts support this clonotype. The chain employs TRBV5-1 and TRBJ2-6; 12 bases map to TRBD1. The CDR3 contains 19 residues. Losses at the gene ends were 3 bases for V and 2 bases for J; bases not matched to a gene: 9. Germline V gives CDR1 SGHRS, CDR2 YFSETQ. CDR3 sequence (DNA): TGCGCCAGCAGCTCCCCTCCCGGGGACAGGGGGCCTGGGGCCAACGTCCTGACTTTC. This sequence encodes CASSSPPGDRGPGANVLTF.

This clonotype appeared many times. This sequence joins TRBV20-1 and TRBJ1-2; D not certain. V shed 0 bases and J shed 2 bases, with 7 bases lying between them. Per germline, CDR1 DFQATT and CDR2 SNEGSKA (reference sequence). This CDR3 comprises 13 residues. The CDR3 region has the DNA TGCAGTGCTAGAGATTCTGGCAACTATGGCTACACCTTC. It is translated as CSARDSGNYGYTF.

This clonotype was recorded many times. The genes are TRBV9 and TRBJ2-1, with D possibly being TRBD1 (5 bases). CDR1 is SGDLS, CDR2 YYNGEE, per germline. The CDR3 covers 12 residues. Trimming pared 0 bases from V and 9 bases from J, leaving 7 bases between. CDR3 loop: CASSVAGAEQFF. The CDR3 nucleotides read TGTGCCAGCAGCGTAGCTGGGGCTGAGCAGTTCTTC.